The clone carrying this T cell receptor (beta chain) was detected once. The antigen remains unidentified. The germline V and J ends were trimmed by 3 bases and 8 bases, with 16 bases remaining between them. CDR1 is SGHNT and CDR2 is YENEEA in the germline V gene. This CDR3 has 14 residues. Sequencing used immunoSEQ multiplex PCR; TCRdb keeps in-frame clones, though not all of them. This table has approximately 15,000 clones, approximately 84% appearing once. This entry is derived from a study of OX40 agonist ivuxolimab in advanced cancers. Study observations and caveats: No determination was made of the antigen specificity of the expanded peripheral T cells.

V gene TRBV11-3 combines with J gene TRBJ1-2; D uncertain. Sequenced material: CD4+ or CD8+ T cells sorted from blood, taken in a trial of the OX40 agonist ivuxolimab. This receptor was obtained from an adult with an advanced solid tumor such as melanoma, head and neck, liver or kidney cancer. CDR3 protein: CASSFQLDPGGYTF. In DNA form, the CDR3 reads TGTGCCAGCAGCTTTCAACTCGACCCTGGGGGCTACACCTTC.